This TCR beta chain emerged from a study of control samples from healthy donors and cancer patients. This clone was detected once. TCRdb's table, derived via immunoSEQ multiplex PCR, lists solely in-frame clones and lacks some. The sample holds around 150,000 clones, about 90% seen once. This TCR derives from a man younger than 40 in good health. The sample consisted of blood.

The CDR3, as DNA: TGTGCCAGCAGCCAATCTCAGGCGGGAGGCGCTTTCTTT. This encodes CASSQSQAGGAFF. V usage is TRBV14 and J usage is TRBJ1-1; D is undetermined. CDR3 length: 13 amino acids. The ends were cut back, 2 bases at V and 11 bases at J, with 15 bases in the middle. The V gene's germline CDR1 is SGHDN and CDR2 FVKESK.